This TCR beta chain stems from a study of CD8+CD57+ T cells in acquired aplastic anemia. The wider study: DNA from sorted CD4+ and CD8+ cells averaged approximately 3.5 ug. General study points: A set of twenty-nine CD8+ CDR3 sequences was shared between patients and controls, and these sequences appeared highly expressed in patients.

The germline CDR1 and CDR2 sequences are SGHNT and YYREEE (reference sequence). The CDR3 has 14 residues. Trimming took 3 bases from V and 5 from J, leaving 14 bases between them. The use of genomic DNA as template underpinned the TCR beta VDJ and CDR3 profiling. TCRdb reprocessed the reads via MiXCR and lists one record per CDR3 protein. The data hold approximately 190,000 distinct CDR3 sequences, with approximately 50% observed a single time. Worth noting for this clonotype: Its specificity is unknown.

It was patients with CD8+CD57+ cell expansion by flow cytometry who were chosen for sequencing. There were no patients without severe acquired aplastic anemia. At the time of blood sampling, patients had not yet received any therapy. Sequencing was done on a sample of sorted CD4+, CD8+, or CD8+CD57+ T cells (not recorded which) from PBMCs. This chain joins TRBV5-4 and TRBJ2-5; a weak D match, TRBD2 (5 bases). The clonotype comes from a human donor with aplastic anemia. CDR3 coding DNA: TGTGCCAGCAGCTCGGGCCAGGAGGCGGAGACCCAGTACTTC. This gives the protein CASSSGQEAETQYF. The full variable domain, rest sourced from reference TRBV5-4 and TRBJ2-5, is ETGVTQSPTHLIKTRGQQVTLRCSSQSGHNTVSWYQQALGQGPQFIFQYYREEENGRGNFPPRFSGLQFPNYSSELNVNALELDDSALYLCASSSGQEAETQYFGPGTRLLVL.